One and the same sample provided the 17 T cell receptor beta chains below, sequenced in a study of response to subunit inactivated influenza vaccine. Each CDR3 protein gets one entry after TCRdb re-called the RT-PCR reads with MiXCR. The sample yields some 500,000 distinct CDR3 sequences, more than 15% seen once. Specimen: CD4+ T cells sorted from PBMCs, collected roughly 24 months after vaccination. Source of these receptors: a man between 50 and 69 years old who received an inactivated influenza vaccine.

The chain couples TRBV12-3 or TRBV12-4 to TRBJ2-2, with TRBD1 identical over 9 bases. The J segment lost 6 bases and the V segment lost 5 bases, leaving 7 bases of the junction unmatched. The CDR3 runs 15 residues. The CDR3 DNA sequence: TGTGCCAGCAGTCCCGACAGGGGGTATCCCGGGGAGCTGTTTTTT. Translated: CASSPDRGYPGELFF.

This sequence joins TRBV4-3 and TRBJ1-1; perhaps TRBD1 as D (6 bases). The CDR3 is 13 amino acids. V lost 0 bases and J lost 7, with 9 bases in between. Germline V CDR1 and CDR2: LGHNA, YSLEER. The CDR3 sequence is CASSQDAGVEAFF. In DNA form, the CDR3 reads TGCGCCAGCAGCCAAGATGCAGGGGTTGAAGCTTTCTTT.

This clonotype was counted between two and nine times. The gene calls are TRBV5-1 and TRBJ2-1; 8 bases fit TRBD2. V shed 1 base, J shed 6 bases, and the junction held 9 bases outside the gene matches. The CDR3 runs 16 residues. Germline CDR1 is SGHRS and CDR2 is YFSETQ. CDR3 amino acids: CASSLTPGGLGNEQFF. In nucleotides, the CDR3 is TGCGCCAGCAGCTTGACCCCGGGGGGGCTCGGCAATGAGCAGTTCTTC.

This clonotype was counted between two and nine times. The chain couples TRBV29-1 to TRBJ2-7; 8 nucleotides match TRBD1. CDR3 length equals 13 residues. Germline CDR1 reads SQVTM; CDR2 reads ANQGSEA. V lost 6 bases to trimming and J lost 6 bases; unmatched junction nucleotides: 10. As DNA, the CDR3 is TGCAGCGTCGAAAACGGACAGGGCAGCGAGCAGTACTTC. Protein: CSVENGQGSEQYF.

This clonotype was detected only a few times. This CDR3 reads CASSLGTALAGGVNEQFF. CDR3 nucleotides: TGCGCCAGCAGCCTCGGGACAGCCCTAGCGGGAGGGGTCAATGAGCAGTTCTTC. The chain links TRBV4-3 to TRBJ2-1, with 12 bases lining up with TRBD2. The CDR3 has 18 amino acids. Germline CDR1 is LGHNA and CDR2 is YSLEER. Germline trimming cut 4 bases from V and 6 bases from J; bases unmatched to any gene: 13.

This rearrangement joins TRBV7-9 to TRBJ2-7; possible D gene TRBD1, 6 bases. Trimming stripped 4 bases from V and 5 bases from J, with 21 bases between. Germline loops: CDR1 SEHNR, CDR2 FQNEAQ (reference sequence). The CDR3 sequence is 16 residues long. CDR3: CASSSSTLRGRHEQYF. The CDR3 DNA sequence: TGTGCCAGCAGCTCTTCGACCCTCAGGGGAAGGCACGAGCAGTACTTC.

This clonotype turned up a few times. The rearrangement uses TRBV14 and TRBJ2-5; D gene uncertain. The germline V gene encodes CDR1 SGHDN and CDR2 FVKESK. CDR3 length: 12 amino acids. V lost 2 bases and J 5 bases, leaving 6 bases between the germline ends. Written as DNA, the CDR3 is TGTGCCAGCAGCCAATTTGTGGAGACCCAGTACTTC. Amino acids: CASSQFVETQYF.

The V and J genes are TRBV6-1 and TRBJ1-2, with 9 bases identical to TRBD1. CDR1 and CDR2 (germline): MNHNS, SASEGT. This CDR3 is 14 amino acids long. The ends lost 6 bases at V and 5 bases at J; junction bases unmatched: 7. The CDR3 reads CASRDRGRLYGYTF. CDR3 coding DNA: TGTGCCAGCAGGGACAGGGGCCGGTTATATGGCTACACCTTC.

This clonotype was seen more than once but under ten times. The genes are TRBV5-4 and TRBJ2-5; a possible D gene is TRBD1 (7 bases). Germline V gives CDR1 SGHNT, CDR2 YYREEE (reference sequence). The CDR3 is 15 residues long. Trimming removed 0 bases at V and 1 base at J, with 10 bases between. For the CDR3, the DNA is TGTGCCAGCAGCTTGGACAGGGGAGGCCAAGAGACCCAGTACTTC. This translates into CASSLDRGGQETQYF.

As regards this clonotype: Compared with germline, one end of the junction differs, possibly owing to a read error. The rearrangement joins TRBV12-3 or TRBV12-4 to TRBJ2-1, with TRBD2 matching over 10 bases. This CDR3 has 15 amino acids. The DNA of the CDR3 is TGTGCCGGCAGCCGTCTAGCGGGGGCCTTTTTTGAGCAGTTCTTC. It codes for CAGSRLAGAFFEQFF.

This clonotype was seen repeatedly, ten times or more. The CDR3 protein is CASSGGSFQDTQYF. As DNA, the CDR3 is TGTGCCAGCAGCGGGGGGTCGTTCCAAGATACGCAGTATTTT. This rearrangement joins TRBV7-9 to TRBJ2-3; perhaps TRBD2 as D (6 bases). Trimming shortened V by 5 bases and J by 5 bases, and 14 bases separated the two germline ends. The CDR3 runs 14 residues. Germline V gene data show CDR1 as SEHNR and CDR2 as FQNEAQ (reference sequence).

This clonotype was seen more than once but under ten times. The chain uses TRBV20-1 and TRBJ1-2; the D is unclear. Looked up from germline, CDR1 is DFQATT and CDR2 is SNEGSKA (reference sequence). This CDR3 comprises 13 residues. The V end lost 6 bases, the J end lost 4 bases, and 15 bases lay between the germline ends. The CDR3 is CSANRAVGYGYTF. CDR3 DNA sequence: TGCAGTGCCAACCGGGCTGTTGGCTATGGCTACACCTTC.

This clonotype came up a few times. The chain recombines TRBV29-1 with TRBJ1-5; 8 bases are shared with TRBD1. The trim removed 7 bases at V and 3 bases at J, leaving 2 bases unmatched. CDR1 is SQVTM, CDR2 ANQGSEA, per germline. This CDR3 has 12 residues. The CDR3 loop reads CSAGQDNQPQHF. Written as DNA, the CDR3 is TGCAGCGCGGGACAGGACAATCAGCCCCAGCATTTT. The full variable domain, rest sourced from reference TRBV29-1 and TRBJ1-5, is SAVISQKPSRDICQRGTSLTIQCQVDSQVTMMFWYRQQPGQSLTLIATANQGSEATYESGFVIDKFPISRPNLTFSTLTVSNMSPEDSSIYLCSAGQDNQPQHFGDGTRLSIL.

CDR3 bases: TGTGCCAGCAGCTTAGGACTAGCGGGAAAGGGGAACATTCAGTACTTC. It encodes CASSLGLAGKGNIQYF. The J gene is TRBJ2-4, the V gene TRBV7-2; 11 bases are shared with TRBD2. Trimming at V came to 1 base and at J to 7 bases, leaving 6 bases not matched to a gene. The germline CDR1 and CDR2 sequences are SGHTA and FQGNSA. CDR3 length: 16 residues. Based on the CDR3 plus reference TRBV7-2 and TRBJ2-4, the full variable domain is GAGVSQSPSNKVTEKGKDVELRCDPISGHTALYWYRQSLGQGLEFLIYFQGNSAPDKSGLPSDRFSAERTGGSVSTLTIQRTQQEDSAVYLCASSLGLAGKGNIQYFGAGTRLSVL.

This clonotype was counted between two and nine times. The V gene is TRBV20-1, the J gene TRBJ2-3, with 9 bases matching TRBD2. There are 16 residues in the CDR3. V dropped 0 bases and J dropped 2; count of bases not matched to a gene: 6. CDR1 and CDR2 from the germline V gene are DFQATT and SNEGSKA (reference sequence). The CDR3 DNA reads TGCAGTGCTAGAGATGCGGCTAGCGGGAACACAGATACGCAGTATTTT. Protein sequence: CSARDAASGNTDTQYF.

This chain joins TRBV27 and TRBJ1-1, with D perhaps TRBD1 (6 bases). Trimming removed 8 bases from V and 3 bases from J, with 13 bases in between. There are 13 residues in the CDR3. Germline V gives CDR1 MNHEY, CDR2 SMNVEV (reference sequence). In DNA form, the CDR3 reads TGTGCCAGCGCTTACAGGGATGACACTGAAGCTTTCTTT. This codes for CASAYRDDTEAFF.

This clonotype was found many times. The final CDR3 position lacks the conserved phenylalanine or tryptophan, pointing to a likely read error. It is unclear where the CDR3 begins or ends on the DNA, so no DNA is shown, and the CDR3 is as TCRdb lists it. The V call is TRBV6-2 or TRBV6-3, the J call TRBJ2-1; TRBD1 was called by the table and not checked on the DNA. The CDR3 is 13 amino acids in total, end residues counted. Per germline, CDR1 MNHEY and CDR2 SVGEGT. CDR3 residues: CASSPNRLDNLLL.